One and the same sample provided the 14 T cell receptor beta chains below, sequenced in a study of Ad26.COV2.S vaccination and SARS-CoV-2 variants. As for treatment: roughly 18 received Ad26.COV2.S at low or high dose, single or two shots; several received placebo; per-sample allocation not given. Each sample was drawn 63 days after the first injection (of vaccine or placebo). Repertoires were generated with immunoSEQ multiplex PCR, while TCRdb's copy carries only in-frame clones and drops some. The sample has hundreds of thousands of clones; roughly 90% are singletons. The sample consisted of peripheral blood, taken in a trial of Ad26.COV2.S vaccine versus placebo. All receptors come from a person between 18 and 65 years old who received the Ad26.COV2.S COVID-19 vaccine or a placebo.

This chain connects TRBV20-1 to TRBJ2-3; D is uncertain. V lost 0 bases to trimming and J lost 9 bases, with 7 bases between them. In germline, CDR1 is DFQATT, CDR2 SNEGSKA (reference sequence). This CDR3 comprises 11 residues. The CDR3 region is CSARDYKTQYF. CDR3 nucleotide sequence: TGCAGTGCTAGAGACTATAAGACGCAGTATTTT.

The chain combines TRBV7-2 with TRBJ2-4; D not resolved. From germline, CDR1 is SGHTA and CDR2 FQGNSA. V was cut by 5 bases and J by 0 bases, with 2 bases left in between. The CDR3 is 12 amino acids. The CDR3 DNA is TGTGCCAGCAGCCCAGCCAAAAACATTCAGTACTTC. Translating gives CASSPAKNIQYF. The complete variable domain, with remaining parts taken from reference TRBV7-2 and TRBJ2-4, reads GAGVSQSPSNKVTEKGKDVELRCDPISGHTALYWYRQSLGQGLEFLIYFQGNSAPDKSGLPSDRFSAERTGGSVSTLTIQRTQQEDSAVYLCASSPAKNIQYFGAGTRLSVL.

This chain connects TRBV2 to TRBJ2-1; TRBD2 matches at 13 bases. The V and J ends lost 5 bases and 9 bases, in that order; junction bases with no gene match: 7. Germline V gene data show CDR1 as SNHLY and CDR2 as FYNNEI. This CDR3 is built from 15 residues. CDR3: CASSKGLAGIGEQFF. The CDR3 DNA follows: TGTGCCAGCAGTAAGGGACTAGCGGGGATCGGTGAGCAGTTCTTC. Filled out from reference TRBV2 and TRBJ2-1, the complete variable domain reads EPEVTQTPSHQVTQMGQEVILRCVPISNHLYFYWYRQILGQKVEFLVSFYNNEISEKSEIFDDQFSVERPDGSNFTLKIRSTKLEDSAMYFCASSKGLAGIGEQFFGPGTRLTVL.

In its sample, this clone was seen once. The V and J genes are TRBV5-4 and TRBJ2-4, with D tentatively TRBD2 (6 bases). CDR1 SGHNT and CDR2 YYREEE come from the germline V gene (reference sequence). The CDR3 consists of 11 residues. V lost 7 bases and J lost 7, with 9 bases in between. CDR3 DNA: TGTGCCAGCGGGCGGGATAACATTCAGTACTTC. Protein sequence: CASGRDNIQYF.

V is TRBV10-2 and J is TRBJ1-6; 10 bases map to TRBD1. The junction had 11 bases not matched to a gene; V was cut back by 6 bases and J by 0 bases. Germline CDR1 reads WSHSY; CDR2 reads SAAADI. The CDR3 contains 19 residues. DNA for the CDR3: TGCGCCAGCAGGACGAGCGGGACAGGGGTTTTCTCCTATAATTCACCCCTCCACTTT. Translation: CASRTSGTGVFSYNSPLHF.

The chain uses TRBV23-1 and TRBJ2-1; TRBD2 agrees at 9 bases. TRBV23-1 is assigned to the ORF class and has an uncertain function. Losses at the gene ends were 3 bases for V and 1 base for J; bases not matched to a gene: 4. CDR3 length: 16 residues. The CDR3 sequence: CASSHLAGISYNEQFF. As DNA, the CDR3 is TGCGCCAGCAGTCATCTAGCGGGGATATCCTACAATGAGCAGTTCTTC.

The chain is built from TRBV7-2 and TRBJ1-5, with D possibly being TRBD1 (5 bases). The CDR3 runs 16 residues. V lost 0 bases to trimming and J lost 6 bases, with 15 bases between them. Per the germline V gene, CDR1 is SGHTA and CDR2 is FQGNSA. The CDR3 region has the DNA TGTGCCAGCAGCTTAGCGGCGACAGCGGTGGGTCAGCCCCAGCATTTT. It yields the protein CASSLAATAVGQPQHF.

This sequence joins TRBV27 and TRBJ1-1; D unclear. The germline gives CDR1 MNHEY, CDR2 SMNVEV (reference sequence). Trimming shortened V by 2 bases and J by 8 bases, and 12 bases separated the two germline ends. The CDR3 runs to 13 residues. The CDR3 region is CASSLGLGSEAFF. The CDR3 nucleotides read TGTGCCAGCAGTTTAGGGTTGGGCTCAGAAGCTTTCTTT.

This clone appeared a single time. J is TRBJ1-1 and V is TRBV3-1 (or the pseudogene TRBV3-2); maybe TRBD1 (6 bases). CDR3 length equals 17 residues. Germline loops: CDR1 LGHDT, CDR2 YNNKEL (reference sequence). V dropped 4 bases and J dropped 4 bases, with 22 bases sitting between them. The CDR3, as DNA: TGTGCCAGCAGCCCATCAGCGTGGGGGCGAGATGGCACTGAAGCTTTCTTT. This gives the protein CASSPSAWGRDGTEAFF.

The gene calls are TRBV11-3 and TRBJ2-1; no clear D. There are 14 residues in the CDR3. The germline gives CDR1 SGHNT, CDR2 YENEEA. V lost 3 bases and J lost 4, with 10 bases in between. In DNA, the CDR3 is TGTGCCAGCAGCTTGGCGGTCGGGTACAATGAGCAGTTCTTC. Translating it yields CASSLAVGYNEQFF.

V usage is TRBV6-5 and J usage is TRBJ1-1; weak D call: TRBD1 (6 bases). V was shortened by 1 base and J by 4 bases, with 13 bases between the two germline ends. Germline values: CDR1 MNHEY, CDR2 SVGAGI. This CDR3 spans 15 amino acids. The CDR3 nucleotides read TGTGCCAGCAGTTACTTGGACAGTCGGATCACTGAAGCTTTCTTT. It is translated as CASSYLDSRITEAFF.

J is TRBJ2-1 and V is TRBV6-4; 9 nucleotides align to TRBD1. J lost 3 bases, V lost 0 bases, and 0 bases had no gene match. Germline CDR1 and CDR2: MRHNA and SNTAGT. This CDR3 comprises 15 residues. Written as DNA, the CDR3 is TGTGCCAGCAGTGACTCGGGACAGGGCTACAATGAGCAGTTCTTC. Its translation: CASSDSGQGYNEQFF.

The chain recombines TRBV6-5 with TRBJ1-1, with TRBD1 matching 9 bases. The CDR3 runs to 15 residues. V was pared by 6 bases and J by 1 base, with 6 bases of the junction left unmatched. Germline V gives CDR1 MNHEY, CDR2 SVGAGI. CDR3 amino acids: CASSPDRGRNTEAFF. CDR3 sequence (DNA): TGTGCCAGCAGCCCCGACAGGGGGAGGAACACTGAAGCTTTCTTT.

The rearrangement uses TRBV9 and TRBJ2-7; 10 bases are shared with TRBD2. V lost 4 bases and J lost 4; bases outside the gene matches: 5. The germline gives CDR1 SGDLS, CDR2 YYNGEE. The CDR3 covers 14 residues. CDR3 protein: CASSPSSGGYEQYF. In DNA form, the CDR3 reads TGTGCCAGCAGCCCATCTAGCGGGGGATACGAGCAGTACTTC. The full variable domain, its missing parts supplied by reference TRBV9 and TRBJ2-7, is DSGVTQTPKHLITATGQRVTLRCSPRSGDLSVYWYQQSLDQGLQFLIQYYNGEERAKGNILERFSAQQFPDLHSELNLSSLELGDSALYFCASSPSSGGYEQYFGPGTRLTVT.